This T cell receptor beta chain was obtained from a study of STAT5B mutations in CD4+ large granular lymphocyte leukemia. Study results and limitations: Top patient clones used TRBV06 genes more often: 8/27 versus 2/35 in controls. Without putative leukemic clones, patient CD4-sorted repertoires remained more clonal than healthy CD4+ repertoires.

Germline CDR1 MNHEY, CDR2 SVGAGI. Trimming took 1 base from V and 0 from J, leaving 4 bases between them. The CDR3 length is 13 residues. In regard to this clone: No antigen is known for it.

TCRdb keeps only in-frame clones here, not all; method: immunoSEQ multiplex PCR. The sample holds around 30,000 clones, 70% to 75% seen once. Sequenced: CD4+ T cells from blood buffy coats. The receptor was derived from a human donor in good health. The V call is TRBV6-5, the J call TRBJ2-7; no clear D gene. CDR3 amino acids: CASSYLNSYEQYF. The CDR3 coding sequence is TGTGCCAGCAGTTACTTAAACTCCTACGAGCAGTACTTC.